This T cell receptor beta chain was recovered during a study of cytomegalovirus exposure and HLA in healthy donors (dated by TCRdb to the late 2010s). General notes on the study: A later analysis indicated that the 95 to 150 validation repertoires were generated on the platform also employed for the approximately 670 repertoires of the first cohort. The study was designed to test whether signatures of past pathogen exposure could be identified by cataloging public T cell receptors. Along with the approximately 650-subject first cohort, a separate validation cohort of over a hundred different subjects was used. To predict cytomegalovirus infection status, the study combined high-throughput TCR immunosequencing, statistical association of individual TCRs with disease status, and machine learning.

What the work shows at the level of the full study, not this receptor alone: A later analysis found that TCRs clustered in the first cohort also tended to co-occur in the 95 to 150 validation repertoires, with more than 90% of cluster scores above 0. While some public TCRs were present in many individuals, most TCR sequences turned up only very rarely across donors. A few of the identified cytomegalovirus-associated TCR beta chains were confirmed in vitro to be specific for cytomegalovirus antigens. A later analysis had no HLA typing for the validation cohort, so co-occurrence there was scored across all 110 or so repertoires. It was suggested by the authors that the approach could potentially be generalized to other disease states and immunological phenotypes. In both the original and validation cohorts, the classifier was reported to diagnose cytomegalovirus status with high specificity and sensitivity. In the study, about 150 TCR beta chains were listed as associated with cytomegalovirus.

Of note for this clone: Its antigen is still unknown. There are no base qualities to consult, and no much larger clone falls within one base.

The donors were included in the validation cohort of roughly 120 subjects, a group kept apart from the approximately 670-subject first cohort. Libraries were prepared through the immunoSEQ multiplex PCR assay. Per the authors' processing: To diagnose cytomegalovirus status from the catalog of TCR beta chain sequences, a statistical classification framework was built. This immuneACCESS table, as held by TCRdb, lists in-frame sequences with V and J called but not all clones. Of the missing ones, under half trace to an unresolved V gene in checked studies; the others have no known cause. That table furnishes V, J and clone size, whereas the DNA furnished D and trimming. Here the sample has approximately 58,000 clones; just under 95% occur a single time. The top ten constitute about 2.1% of the sample. The junction carries 8 bases between V and J, which are trimmed by 1 base and 1 base respectively. Per the germline V gene (reference sequence), SGHNT is the CDR1 and YYREEE is the CDR2. Spanning cysteine to phenylalanine, the CDR3 consists of 15 amino acids. Only the CDR3 region is kept as DNA, spanning 45 bases read in frame from base 1.

This TCR was recovered from a man aged 18 to 30 in good health and CMV-seronegative. Specimen: PBMCs. The rearrangement combines TRBV5-4 with TRBJ2-2; the best D guess is TRBD2, with 5 bases matching. The DNA sequence is TGTGCCAGCAGCTTGCAAGGGAGGAACACCGGGGAGCTGTTTTTT. This translates into CASSLQGRNTGELFF.